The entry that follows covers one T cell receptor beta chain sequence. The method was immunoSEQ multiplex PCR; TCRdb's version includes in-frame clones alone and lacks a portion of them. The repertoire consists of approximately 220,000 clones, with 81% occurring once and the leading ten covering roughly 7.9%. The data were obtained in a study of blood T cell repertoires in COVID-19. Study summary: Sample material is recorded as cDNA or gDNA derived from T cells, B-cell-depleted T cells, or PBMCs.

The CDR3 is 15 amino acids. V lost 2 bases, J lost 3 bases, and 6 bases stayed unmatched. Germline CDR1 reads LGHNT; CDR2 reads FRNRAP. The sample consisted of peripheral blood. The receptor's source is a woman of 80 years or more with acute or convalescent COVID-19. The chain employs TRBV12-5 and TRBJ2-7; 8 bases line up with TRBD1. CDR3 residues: CASGLSAGGGYEQYF. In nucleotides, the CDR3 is TGTGCTAGTGGTTTGTCGGCAGGGGGCGGCTACGAGCAGTACTTC. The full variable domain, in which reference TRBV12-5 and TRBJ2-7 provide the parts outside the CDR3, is DARVTQTPRHKVTEMGQEVTMRCQPILGHNTVFWYRQTMMQGLELLAYFRNRAPLDDSGMPKDRFSAEMPDATLATLKIQPSEPRDSAVYFCASGLSAGGGYEQYFGPGTRLTVT.